Following are 26 T cell receptor beta chains from one sample sequenced in a study of shared T cell receptors in the human thymus. Clones were read by immunoSEQ multiplex PCR, and TCRdb kept only the in-frame ones, dropping some. The sample contains 600,000 or so clones, 87% of which appear only once. In addition, the sample was reused for a study of human thymus T cells.

Sequencing input: thymocytes. The receptors shown here come from a boy in the first two years of life with a congenital heart defect.

As for this clone: The sample contains more than one DNA sequence encoding this CDR3. V and J are TRBV5-1 and TRBJ2-3; a weak D match, TRBD2 (6 bases). Germline V CDR1 and CDR2: SGHRS, YFSETQ. With 2 bases removed from V and 1 base from J, the gap between germline ends came to 8 bases. This CDR3 is built from 14 residues. The CDR3 nucleotides are TGCGCCAGCAGCTTTTCGGGGGGCACAGATACGCAGTATTTT. The encoded protein is CASSFSGGTDTQYF. The full variable domain, in which reference TRBV5-1 and TRBJ2-3 provide the parts outside the CDR3, is KAGVTQTPRYLIKTRGQQVTLSCSPISGHRSVSWYQQTPGQGLQFLFEYFSETQRNKGNFPGRFSGRQFSNSRSEMNVSTLELGDSALYLCASSFSGGTDTQYFGPGTRLTVL.

To note about this clone: Other DNA sequences within the sample encode an identical CDR3. The chain employs TRBV4-3 and TRBJ2-7; no clear D gene. CDR1 is LGHNA and CDR2 is YSLEER in the germline V gene. The CDR3 runs to 15 residues. V was clipped by 0 bases and J by 2 bases, with 11 bases between them. The DNA for the CDR3 is TGCGCCAGCAGCCAAGAAGGAGCCGCACCCTACGAGCAGTACTTC. Translation gives CASSQEGAAPYEQYF.

The rearrangement uses TRBV7-8 and TRBJ2-7; 7 nucleotides align to TRBD1. Per germline, CDR1 SGHVS and CDR2 FQNEAQ. The CDR3 spans 13 residues. V lost 5 bases and J lost 4; bases outside the gene matches: 5. CDR3 sequence: CASSPRTGYEQYF. The CDR3 region has the DNA TGTGCCAGCAGCCCAAGGACAGGTTACGAGCAGTACTTC.

A word on this clone: Other nucleotide sequences from this sample produce the same CDR3. V gene TRBV9 combines with J gene TRBJ1-4; tentatively, D is TRBD1 (5 bases). The length of the CDR3 is 14 residues. The germline gives CDR1 SGDLS, CDR2 YYNGEE. V was pared by 5 bases and J by 4 bases, with 12 bases between. The CDR3 bases are TGTGCCAGCAGTGGGCAGGGACTTAATGAAAAACTGTTTTTT. Translation gives CASSGQGLNEKLFF.

The V call is TRBV7-2, the J call TRBJ2-2; TRBD1 matches at 10 bases. The CDR3 has 15 residues. Germline V lookup: CDR1 SGHTA, CDR2 FQGNSA. The V and J ends lost 5 bases and 6 bases, in that order; junction bases with no gene match: 6. CDR3 sequence reads: CASSLDRGRSGELFF. The CDR3 bases are TGTGCCAGCAGCCTGGACAGGGGGAGGTCCGGGGAGCTGTTTTTT. Together with reference TRBV7-2 and TRBJ2-2, the CDR3 gives the full variable domain: GAGVSQSPSNKVTEKGKDVELRCDPISGHTALYWYRQSLGQGLEFLIYFQGNSAPDKSGLPSDRFSAERTGGSVSTLTIQRTQQEDSAVYLCASSLDRGRSGELFFGEGSRLTVL.

This clone occurred a few times. The rearrangement links TRBV10-1 to TRBJ2-3; 11 bases fit TRBD2. This CDR3 is 15 amino acids long. Germline CDR1 reads WNHNN; CDR2 reads SYGVQD (reference sequence). J lost 7 bases, V lost 4 bases, and 7 bases had no gene match. The CDR3 spells CASSAIAGGPHTQYF. The CDR3 coding sequence is TGCGCCAGCAGTGCTATAGCGGGAGGGCCACATACGCAGTATTTT.

This clone has a single count. This chain uses TRBV19 with TRBJ1-5, with D possibly matching TRBD1 (6 bases). V lost 1 base and J lost 7, with 17 bases in between. Germline V lookup: CDR1 LNHDA, CDR2 SQIVND (reference sequence). The CDR3 length is 16 residues. CDR3 amino acids: CASSIGDNWKWQPQHF. CDR3 DNA sequence: TGTGCCAGTAGTATAGGGGACAACTGGAAATGGCAGCCCCAGCATTTT. Based on the CDR3 plus reference TRBV19 and TRBJ1-5, the full variable domain is DGGITQSPKYLFRKEGQNVTLSCEQNLNHDAMYWYRQDPGQGLRLIYYSQIVNDFQKGDIAEGYSVSREKKESFPLTVTSAQKNPTAFYLCASSIGDNWKWQPQHFGDGTRLSIL.

This clone was picked up one time. Here the CDR3 DNA reads TGTGCCTGGAACAGCCATGGGGCTACAGATACGCAGTATTTT. Its protein product is CAWNSHGATDTQYF. V usage is TRBV30 and J usage is TRBJ2-3; the D gene is possibly TRBD1 (5 bases). Germline V gene sequence: CDR1 GTSNPN, CDR2 SVGIG (reference sequence). This CDR3 is built from 14 residues. V lost 4 bases to trimming and J lost 3 bases, with 14 bases between them.

The CDR3 reads CASSKLVISLRSYEQYF. The CDR3 bases are TGTGCCAGCAGTAAACTAGTCATTAGTCTTCGCTCCTACGAGCAGTACTTC. The chain recombines TRBV28 with TRBJ2-7; TRBD2 might be the D (5 bases). Germline V CDR1 and CDR2: MDHEN, SYDVKM. Trimming removed 5 bases from V and 0 bases from J, with 20 bases in between. This CDR3 has 17 residues.

This chain links TRBV7-2 with TRBJ1-6; weak D call: TRBD1 (5 bases). The germline CDR1 and CDR2 sequences are SGHTA and FQGNSA. V lost 6 bases and J lost 10, with 16 bases in between. The CDR3 runs 14 residues. This CDR3 reads CASRTTRVRSPLHF. The CDR3 DNA reads TGTGCCAGCAGAACGACCAGGGTGAGGTCACCCCTCCACTTT. Supplemented by reference TRBV7-2 and TRBJ1-6, the full variable domain reads GAGVSQSPSNKVTEKGKDVELRCDPISGHTALYWYRQSLGQGLEFLIYFQGNSAPDKSGLPSDRFSAERTGGSVSTLTIQRTQQEDSAVYLCASRTTRVRSPLHFGNGTRLTVT.

This clone has a handful of counts. The V and J genes are TRBV7-9 and TRBJ1-2; TRBD1 matches at 10 bases. With 1 base clipped from V and 0 bases from J, the junction kept 8 bases outside the gene matches. The CDR3 totals 18 residues. Germline V gene lookup returns CDR1 SEHNR and CDR2 FQNEAQ (reference sequence). The CDR3 sequence is CASSLEPGQGPTNYGYTF. CDR3 sequence (DNA): TGTGCCAGCAGCTTAGAACCGGGACAGGGGCCGACTAACTATGGCTACACCTTC.

A word on this clone: At one boundary the junction diverges from the germline segment, which might be a read error. The gene calls are TRBV28 and TRBJ1-6; D gene uncertain. The CDR3 sequence is 12 residues long. Germline V gene sequence: CDR1 MDHEN, CDR2 SYDVKM. CDR3: CASSLWYSPLHF. The CDR3, as DNA: TGTGCCAGCAGTTTATGGTATTCCCCCCTCCACTTT.

The rearrangement links TRBV5-4 to TRBJ2-5, with a tentative D call TRBD2 (5 bases). CDR1 is SGHNT and CDR2 is YYREEE in the germline V gene (reference sequence). The CDR3 extends over 14 amino acids. V was pared by 4 bases and J by 9 bases, with 19 bases between. The CDR3, as DNA: TGTGCCAGCAGCCCCTCTAGCCCCTCCAAGGCCCAGTACTTC. Amino acids: CASSPSSPSKAQYF.

The rearrangement links TRBV4-3 to TRBJ2-3, with TRBD2 identical over 9 bases. Germline CDR1 reads LGHNA; CDR2 reads YSLEER. Losses at the gene ends were 2 bases for V and 4 bases for J; bases not matched to a gene: 7. The CDR3 consists of 16 residues. CDR3 amino acids: CASSQPAGGPPDTQYF. CDR3 DNA: TGCGCCAGCAGCCAACCAGCGGGGGGACCCCCAGATACGCAGTATTTT.

This clone was detected once. The chain employs TRBV7-9 and TRBJ2-1, with D maybe TRBD1 (5 bases). Germline values: CDR1 SEHNR, CDR2 FQNEAQ (reference sequence). Trimming stripped 5 bases from V and 6 bases from J, with 29 bases between. This CDR3 contains 19 residues. The CDR3 is CASSPTTRVPGNLINEQFF. The CDR3 DNA reads TGTGCCAGCAGCCCGACGACCAGGGTCCCAGGCAATTTAATCAATGAGCAGTTCTTC.

The chain employs TRBV28 and TRBJ1-2; the D is unclear. In germline, CDR1 is MDHEN, CDR2 SYDVKM. Trimming took 8 bases from V and 7 from J, leaving 17 bases between them. The CDR3 length is 13 residues. CDR3 DNA sequence: TGTGCCAGCGGAGAGAGATCCGCGCCTGGCTACACCTTC. Translating it yields CASGERSAPGYTF.

The chain recombines TRBV4-1 with TRBJ2-5, with 8 bases identical to TRBD2. The DNA end lines up better with TRBJ2-7; the J call may be wrong. The CDR3 is made up of 15 amino acids. Germline assignment: CDR1 MGHRA and CDR2 YSYEKL. The CDR3 loop is CASSLASGGSYEQYF. The CDR3 DNA reads as TGCGCCAGCAGCCTCGCGTCGGGGGGGTCCTACGAGCAGTACTTC.

The chain is built from TRBV5-1 and TRBJ2-7; 10 bases are shared with TRBD2. Trimming cost V 4 bases and J 7 bases; bases outside gene matches: 14. The germline V gene encodes CDR1 SGHRS and CDR2 YFSETQ. This CDR3 is 16 amino acids long. The CDR3 sequence: CASSLASGRARGEQYF. The CDR3 bases are TGCGCCAGCAGCCTAGCCAGCGGGAGGGCGCGGGGGGAGCAGTACTTC.

The V gene is TRBV5-1, the J gene TRBJ2-7; 9 positions match TRBD1. Germline V lookup: CDR1 SGHRS, CDR2 YFSETQ. The CDR3 sequence is 15 residues long. V lost 7 bases, J lost 7 bases, and 15 bases stayed unmatched. CDR3 residues: CASGNPGQGFYEQYF. The CDR3 DNA sequence: TGCGCCAGCGGTAACCCGGGACAGGGCTTTTATGAGCAGTACTTC.

As regards this clone: Distinct nucleotide sequences in the sample also encode this CDR3. The chain carries TRBV6-5 and TRBJ1-2, with D perhaps matching TRBD1 (5 bases). This CDR3 is 13 amino acids long. V lost 0 bases to trimming and J lost 7 bases, with 9 bases between them. CDR1 is MNHEY, CDR2 SVGAGI, per germline. The CDR3 spells CASSYSQGSGYTF. DNA of the CDR3: TGTGCCAGCAGTTACTCGCAGGGCTCTGGCTACACCTTC.

This clone was picked up one time. The V gene is TRBV28, the J gene TRBJ1-2; 9 positions match TRBD1. The J segment lost 2 bases and the V segment lost 0 bases, leaving 1 base of the junction unmatched. This CDR3 region has 15 residues. The V gene's germline CDR1 is MDHEN and CDR2 SYDVKM. The CDR3 sequence is CASSLCGTGNYGYTF. CDR3 bases: TGTGCCAGCAGTTTATGCGGGACAGGGAACTATGGCTACACCTTC.

The V gene is TRBV13, the J gene TRBJ1-2; D is possibly TRBD1 (5 bases). Per the germline V gene, CDR1 is PRHDT and CDR2 is FYEKMQ (reference sequence). Trimming took off 8 bases at V and 4 bases at J, with 17 bases between the two ends. The length of the CDR3 is 14 residues. CDR3 loop: CASDREGEGYGYTF. Here the CDR3 DNA reads TGTGCCAGCGACAGAGAAGGGGAAGGCTATGGCTACACCTTC.

The chain joins TRBV19 to TRBJ2-3; 9 bases are a match to TRBD2. The CDR3 contains 14 residues. V was clipped by 8 bases and J by 4 bases; unmatched bases: 7. The germline V gene encodes CDR1 LNHDA and CDR2 SQIVND (reference sequence). CDR3 in DNA: TGTGCCAGTGGGCGGGGGGGCTGGCCAGATACGCAGTATTTT. Its protein product is CASGRGGWPDTQYF.

V is TRBV7-9 and J is TRBJ2-1; 9 bases are shared with TRBD2. In germline, CDR1 is SEHNR, CDR2 FQNEAQ (reference sequence). This CDR3 contains 15 residues. V shed 1 base and J 5 bases; nucleotides not matched to a gene: 3. As DNA, the CDR3 is TGTGCCAGCAGCTTAGGGACTAGCGTCAACAATGAGCAGTTCTTC. This translates into CASSLGTSVNNEQFF.

The chain combines TRBV30 with TRBJ2-7; a possible D gene is TRBD1 (6 bases). V was trimmed by 2 bases and J by 5 bases, leaving 13 bases between them. The V gene's germline CDR1 is GTSNPN and CDR2 SVGIG (reference sequence). The CDR3 extends over 13 amino acids. The CDR3 bases are TGTGCCTGGAGTATCACAGGGCCCAACGAGCAGTACTTC. Amino acids: CAWSITGPNEQYF.

This chain uses TRBV15 with TRBJ2-1; TRBD2 aligns across 7 bases. Germline V lookup: CDR1 LNHNV, CDR2 YYDKDF (reference sequence). With 4 bases clipped from V and 10 bases from J, the junction kept 13 bases outside the gene matches. This CDR3 spans 15 amino acids. Here the CDR3 reads CATSKPAWEGREQFF. The CDR3 DNA is TGTGCCACCAGCAAGCCCGCTTGGGAGGGCCGAGAGCAGTTCTTC.